A selection of T cell receptor beta chains follows, all from one sample in a study of blood T cell repertoires in COVID-19. The table came from immunoSEQ multiplex PCR; TCRdb's copy has only in-frame clones and leaves some out. Seen here are fewer than 350,000 clones, 87% observed once, and the top ten hold 6% to 7%. Specimen: PBMCs or T cells enriched from blood (not recorded which). These receptors all come from a woman between 40 and 55 years old who had recovered from COVID-19. CDR3s include the opening cysteine and the closing phenylalanine or tryptophan.

>TRBJ1-4|TRBV4-3
CASSQAGSGEKLFF
>TRBJ2-1|TRBV7-7
CASSQTSGSGHEQFF
>TRBJ2-5|TRBV28
CASSSFWTAQETQYF
>TRBJ2-6|TRBV21-1
CASSKVVDRESGANVLTF
>TRBJ1-3|TRBV7-6
CASSWLGGSGNTIYF
>TRBJ1-3|TRBV7-8
CASSLLVFSGNTIYF
>TRBJ2-1|TRBV29-1
CSVEARTSGSYNEQFF
>TRBJ2-7|TRBV19
CASSAGSIYEQYF
>TRBJ1-6|TRBV24-1
CATPAEVRGTYNSPLHF
>TRBJ2-7|TRBV24-1
CARRWTGAFYEQYF
>TRBJ1-4|TRBV6-5
CASRVRQGNEKLFF
>TRBJ1-3|TRBV7-8
CASSLVRSSGNTIYF
>TRBJ2-7|TRBV4-1
CASSQGRTDPYEQYF
>TRBJ2-3|TRBV7-6
CASSFRDRGFGTDTQYF
>TRBJ2-3|TRBV5-8
CASSLTGVSTQYF
>TRBJ2-1|TRBV10-3
CAISLEGLAAYNEQFF
>TRBJ2-7|TRBV27
CASSSGLAGSEQYF
>TRBJ1-5|TRBV27
CASGPGQGIQPQHF
>TRBJ2-7|TRBV28
CASSRPVTSGGPYEQYF
>TRBJ2-7|TRBV28
CASSLVGTGKNYEQYF
>TRBJ2-3|TRBV18
CASSPSSTDTQYF
>TRBJ2-7|TRBV13
CASSLGLGTGGEQYF
>TRBJ1-1|TRBV9
CASSASGRTGMDEAFF
>TRBJ2-1|TRBV7-3
CASSLSFSGEQFF
>TRBJ1-5|TRBV10-3
CAISDSQGRQPQHF
>TRBJ1-5|TRBV7-2
CASSLAGSGRVEQPQHF
>TRBJ2-3|TRBV2
CASRGLAGTDTQYF
>TRBJ2-3|TRBV7-9
CASSEGLPARTDTQYF
>TRBJ1-2|TRBV20-1
CSARGASGYTF
>TRBJ2-5|TRBV28
CASSRDREETQYF
>TRBJ2-2|TRBV9
CASSVAPLLNTGELFF
>TRBJ1-3|TRBV20-1
CSASWAHSGNTIYF
>TRBJ2-5|TRBV6-5
CASSHDWAGTQYF
>TRBJ1-4|TRBV4-3
CASSLNDGGNEKLFF
>TRBJ2-1|TRBV3-1/TRBV3-2
CASSQDSRTINEQFF
>TRBJ2-1|TRBV11-2
CASSLDLAELFDNEQFF
>TRBJ1-1|TRBV5-8
CASSGDAGARTEAFF
>TRBJ2-7|TRBV18
CASSPDSSGDEQYF
>TRBJ1-1|TRBV7-2
CASSPLGQGTEAFF
>TRBJ1-6|TRBV28
CASRLRGRAGSPLHF